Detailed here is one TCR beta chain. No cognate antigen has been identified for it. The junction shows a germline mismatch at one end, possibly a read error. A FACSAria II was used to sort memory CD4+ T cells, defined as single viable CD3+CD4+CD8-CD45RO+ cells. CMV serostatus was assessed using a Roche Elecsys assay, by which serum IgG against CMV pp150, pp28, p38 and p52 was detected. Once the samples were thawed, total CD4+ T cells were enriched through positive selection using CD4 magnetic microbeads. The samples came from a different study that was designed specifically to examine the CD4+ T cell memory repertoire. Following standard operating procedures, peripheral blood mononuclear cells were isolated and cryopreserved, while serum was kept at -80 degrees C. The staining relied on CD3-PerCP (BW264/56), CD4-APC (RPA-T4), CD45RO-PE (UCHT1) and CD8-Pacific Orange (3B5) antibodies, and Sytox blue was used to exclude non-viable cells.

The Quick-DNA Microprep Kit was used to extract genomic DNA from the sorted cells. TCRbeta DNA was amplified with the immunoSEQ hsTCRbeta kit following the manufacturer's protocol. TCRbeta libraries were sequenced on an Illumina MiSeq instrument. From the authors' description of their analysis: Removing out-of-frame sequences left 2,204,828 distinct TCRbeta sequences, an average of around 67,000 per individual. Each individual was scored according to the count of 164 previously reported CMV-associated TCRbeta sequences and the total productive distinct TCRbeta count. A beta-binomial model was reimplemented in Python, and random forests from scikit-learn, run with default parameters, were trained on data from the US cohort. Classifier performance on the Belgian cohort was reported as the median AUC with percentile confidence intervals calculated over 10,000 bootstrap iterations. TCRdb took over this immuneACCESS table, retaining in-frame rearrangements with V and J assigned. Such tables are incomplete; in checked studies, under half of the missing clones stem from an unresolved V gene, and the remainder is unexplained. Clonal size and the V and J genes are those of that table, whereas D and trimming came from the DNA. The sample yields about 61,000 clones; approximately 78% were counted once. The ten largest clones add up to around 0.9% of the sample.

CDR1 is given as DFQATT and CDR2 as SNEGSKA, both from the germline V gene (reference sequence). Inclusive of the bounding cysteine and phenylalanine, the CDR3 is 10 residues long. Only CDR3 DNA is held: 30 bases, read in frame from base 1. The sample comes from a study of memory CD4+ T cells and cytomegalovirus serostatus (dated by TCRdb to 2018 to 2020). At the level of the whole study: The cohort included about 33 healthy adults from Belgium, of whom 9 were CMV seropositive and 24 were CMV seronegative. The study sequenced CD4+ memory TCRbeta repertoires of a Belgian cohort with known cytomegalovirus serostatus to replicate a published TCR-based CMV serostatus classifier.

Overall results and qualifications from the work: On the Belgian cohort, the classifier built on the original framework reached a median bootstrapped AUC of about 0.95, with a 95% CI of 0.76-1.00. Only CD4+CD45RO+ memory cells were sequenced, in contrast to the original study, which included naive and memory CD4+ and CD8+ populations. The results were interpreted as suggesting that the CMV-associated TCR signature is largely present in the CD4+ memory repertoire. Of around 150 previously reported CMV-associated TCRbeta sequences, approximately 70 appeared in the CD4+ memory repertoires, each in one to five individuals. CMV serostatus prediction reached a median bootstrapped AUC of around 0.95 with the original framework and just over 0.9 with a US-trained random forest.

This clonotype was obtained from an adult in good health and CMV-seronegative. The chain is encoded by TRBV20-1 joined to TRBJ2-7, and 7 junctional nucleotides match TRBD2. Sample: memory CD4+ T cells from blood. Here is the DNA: TGCAGTGCCCAGCGGGAATCCCTCTTTTTC. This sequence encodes CSAQRESLFF.